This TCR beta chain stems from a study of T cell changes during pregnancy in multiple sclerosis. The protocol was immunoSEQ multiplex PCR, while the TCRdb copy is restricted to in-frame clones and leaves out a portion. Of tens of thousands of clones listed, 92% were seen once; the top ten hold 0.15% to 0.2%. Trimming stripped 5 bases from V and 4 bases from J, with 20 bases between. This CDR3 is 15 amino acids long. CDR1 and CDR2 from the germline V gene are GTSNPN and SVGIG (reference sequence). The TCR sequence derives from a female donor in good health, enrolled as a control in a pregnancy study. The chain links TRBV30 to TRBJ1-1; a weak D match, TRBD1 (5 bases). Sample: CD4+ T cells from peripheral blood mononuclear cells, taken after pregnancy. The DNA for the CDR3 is TGTGCCTGGGCCGTCAGACAGCGACGTTTCACTGAAGCTTTCTTT. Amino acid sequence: CAWAVRQRRFTEAFF.